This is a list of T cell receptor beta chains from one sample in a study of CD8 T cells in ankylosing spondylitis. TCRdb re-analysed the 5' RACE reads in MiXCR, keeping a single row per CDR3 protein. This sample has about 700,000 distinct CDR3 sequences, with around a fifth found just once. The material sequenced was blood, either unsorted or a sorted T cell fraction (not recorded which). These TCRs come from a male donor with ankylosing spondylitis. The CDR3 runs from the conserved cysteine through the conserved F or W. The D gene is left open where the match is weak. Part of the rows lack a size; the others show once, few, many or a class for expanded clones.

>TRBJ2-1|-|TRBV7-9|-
TGTGCCAGCAGCTTTGGACACCCTGGGAATGAGCAGTTCTTC
CASSFGHPGNEQFF
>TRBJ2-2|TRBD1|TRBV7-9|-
TGTGCCAGCAGTCTTCGCACAGGGGGCAGTTCGTCCGGGGAGCTGTTTTTT
CASSLRTGGSSSGELFF
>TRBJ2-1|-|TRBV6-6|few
TGTGCCACCCTGACGGGGTACAATGAGCAGTTCTTC
CATLTGYNEQFF
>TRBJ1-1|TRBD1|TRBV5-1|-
TGCGCCAGCAGCTTGGGGACAGGCGGGAGGTCTGAAGCTTTCTTT
CASSLGTGGRSEAFF
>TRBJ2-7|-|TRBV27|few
TGTGCCAGCAGTTTAAGCTACCCTGAGGACGAGCAGTACTTC
CASSLSYPEDEQYF
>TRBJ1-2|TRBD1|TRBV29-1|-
TGCAGCGTCCCGGACAGGGGTAACTATGGCTACACCTTC
CSVPDRGNYGYTF
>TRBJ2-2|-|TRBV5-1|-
TGCGCCAGCAGCTTCTGGAGCACCGGGGAGCTGTTTTTT
CASSFWSTGELFF
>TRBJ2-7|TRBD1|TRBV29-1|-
TGCAGCGTTAGGACAGGTTACTCCTACGAGCAGTACTTC
CSVRTGYSYEQYF
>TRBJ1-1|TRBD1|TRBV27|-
TGTGCCATCGTACAGGGGTCGAACACTGAAGCTTTCTTT
CAIVQGSNTEAFF
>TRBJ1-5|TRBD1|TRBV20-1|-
TGCAGTGCTAGATGGGGACAGGGGAACAATCAGCCCCAGCATTTT
CSARWGQGNNQPQHF
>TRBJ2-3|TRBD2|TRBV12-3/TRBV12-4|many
TGTGCCAGCAGCTATACTAGCGGGCCTCGCACAGATACGCAGTATTTT
CASSYTSGPRTDTQYF
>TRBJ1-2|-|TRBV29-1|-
TGCAGCGTTGAGGGACCGGGGCCGAACTATGGCTACACCTTC
CSVEGPGPNYGYTF
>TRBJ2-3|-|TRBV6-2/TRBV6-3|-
TGTGCCAGCTTGGAGGCTGGGGCAGATACGCAGTATTTT
CASLEAGADTQYF
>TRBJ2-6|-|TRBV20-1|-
TGCAGCACCCCTGGGGCCAACGTCCTGACTTTC
CSTPGANVLTF
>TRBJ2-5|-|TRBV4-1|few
TGCGCCAGCAGCCACCCCTCCCCCAGCGAGGAGACCCAGTACTTC
CASSHPSPSEETQYF
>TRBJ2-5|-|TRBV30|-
TGTGCCTGGAGTGTACTAGGCGAAGGGGAAGAGACCCAGTACTTC
CAWSVLGEGEETQYF
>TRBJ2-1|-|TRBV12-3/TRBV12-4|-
TGTGCCAGCAGTACTGGACAAAGCTCCTACAATGAGCAGTTCTTC
CASSTGQSSYNEQFF
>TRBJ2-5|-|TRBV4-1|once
TGCGCCAGCAGCCGACCGGGAGCTGACAGGCCCCACTTC
CASSRPGADRPHF
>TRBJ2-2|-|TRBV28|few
TGTGCCAGCAGTTTATGGGGCCTTAGTGACACCGGGGAGCTGTTTTTT
CASSLWGLSDTGELFF
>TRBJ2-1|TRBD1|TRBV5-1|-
TGCGCCAGCAGCAGAGTAAAATCCGACAGGGGGGTAGGTGAGCAGTTCTTC
CASSRVKSDRGVGEQFF
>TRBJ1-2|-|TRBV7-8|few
TGTGCCAGCAGCTTAGAGAGGGGTTTGCAGAAGAACTATGGCTACACCTTC
CASSLERGLQKNYGYTF
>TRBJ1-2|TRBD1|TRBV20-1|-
TGCAGTGCTAGAGACATCGGGACAGGGAGCTATGGCTACACCTTC
CSARDIGTGSYGYTF
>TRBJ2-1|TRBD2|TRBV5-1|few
TGCGCCAGCAGCTTGGGACTAGCTCACGCCTACAATGAGCAGTTCTTC
CASSLGLAHAYNEQFF
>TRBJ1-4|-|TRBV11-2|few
TGTGCCAGCAGCGGGGACGTTGCAACTAATGAAAAACTGTTTTTT
CASSGDVATNEKLFF
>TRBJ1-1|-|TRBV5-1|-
TGCGCCAGCAGCTATAGGGAACAGGGAGGAACGAACACTGAAGCTTTCTTT
CASSYREQGGTNTEAFF
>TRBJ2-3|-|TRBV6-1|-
TGTGCCAGCAGCCCGGGCCGAACCACAGATACGCAGTATTTT
CASSPGRTTDTQYF
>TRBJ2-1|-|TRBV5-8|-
TGTGCCAGCAGCTTAGGACAGTCCATCAGGGATGAGCAGTTCTTC
CASSLGQSIRDEQFF
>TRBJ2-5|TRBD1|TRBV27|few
TGTGCCAGCAGTCTCCTGGGACAGAACCAAGAGACCCAGTACTTC
CASSLLGQNQETQYF
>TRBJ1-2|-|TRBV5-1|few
TGCGCCAGCAGCTTGGAACCGGGCCCTGGCTACACCTTC
CASSLEPGPGYTF
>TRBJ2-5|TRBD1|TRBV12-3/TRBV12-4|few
TGTGCCAGCAGCCGGACAGGGGGCCGAGGGGAGACCCAGTACTTC
CASSRTGGRGETQYF
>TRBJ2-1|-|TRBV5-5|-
TGTGCCAGCAGCTCCCGGGCAGACTCCTACAATGAGCAGTTCTTC
CASSSRADSYNEQFF
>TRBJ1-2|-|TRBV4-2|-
TGTGCCAGCAGCCATCTCCGGGACTCCGATGGCTACACCTTC
CASSHLRDSDGYTF